This TCR beta chain is from a study of cytomegalovirus exposure and HLA in healthy donors. The PCR made use of 60 Vbeta and 13 Jbeta primers. Produced via immunoSEQ multiplex PCR; TCRdb's table is partial and in-frame only. The data contain under 150,000 clones, around 80% of them singletons. As for this clone: What it recognizes is unknown.

Study-level findings and limits: Analyzed later, most CMV-associated TCR beta chains appeared HLA-restricted. Sequencing had likely introduced a cluster of highly shared sequence variants as an artifact.

V dropped 7 bases and J dropped 4 bases, with 16 bases sitting between them. Per germline, CDR1 SNHLY and CDR2 FYNNEI. The CDR3 runs 14 residues. This receptor was obtained from a man aged 35-49 years in good health and CMV-seropositive. The chain joins TRBV2 to TRBJ2-5, with D perhaps matching TRBD1 (6 bases). The specimen was PBMCs. For the CDR3, the DNA is TGTGCCAGCACCAACAGGGAAAGGGGAGAGACCCAGTACTTC. It yields the protein CASTNRERGETQYF.